This T cell receptor (beta chain) stems from a study of CD8 T cells in Susac syndrome. Trimming pared 3 bases from V and 1 base from J, leaving 6 bases between. Germline values: CDR1 SGHVS, CDR2 FQNEAQ. This CDR3 spans 13 amino acids. This clonotype has a single count. RNA, at about 0.5 to 1 ug, was reverse transcribed with random hexamers. Each CDR3 protein is one row after TCRdb ran MiXCR on the immunoSEQ multiplex PCR reads. The table has some 120,000 distinct CDR3 sequences, 90% to 95% seen once; the top ten hold around 0.24%. The receptor was derived from a human donor with multiple sclerosis. The sample comprised CD8+ T cells from PBMCs. The rearrangement uses TRBV7-8 and TRBJ1-1; D remains ambiguous. CDR3 coding DNA: TGTGCCAGCAGCTTTCGACAGAACACTGAAGCTTTCTTT. Translated, it gives CASSFRQNTEAFF.